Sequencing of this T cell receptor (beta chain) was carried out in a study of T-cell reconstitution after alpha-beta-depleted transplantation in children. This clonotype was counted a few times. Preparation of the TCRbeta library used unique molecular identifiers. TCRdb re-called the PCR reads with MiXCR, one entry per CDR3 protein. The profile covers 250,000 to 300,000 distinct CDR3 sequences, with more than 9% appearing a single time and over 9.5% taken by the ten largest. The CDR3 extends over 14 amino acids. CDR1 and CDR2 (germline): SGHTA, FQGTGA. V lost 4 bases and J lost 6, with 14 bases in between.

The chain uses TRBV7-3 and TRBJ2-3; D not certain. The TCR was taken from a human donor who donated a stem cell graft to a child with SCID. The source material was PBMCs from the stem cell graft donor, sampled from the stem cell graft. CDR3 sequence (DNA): TGTGCCAGCAGCTCCTCCGTGGGTCTTGATACGCAGTATTTT. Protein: CASSSSVGLDTQYF.